The 4 T cell receptor beta chains in this list originate from one sample, sequenced in a study of CD8 T cells in Susac syndrome (dated by TCRdb to between 2018 and 2020). Receptors were amplified or captured by the immunoSEQ multiplex PCR assay. RNA was extracted using the RNeasy kit, and about 0.45 to 1 microgram was reverse transcribed with random hexamers. The public reads were quality trimmed at Q25 with fastp and then assembled into clones with MiXCR by TCRdb, keeping productive beta chains. CDR3 protein duplicates are merged, each entry listing the most common genes and DNA. Recorded for this sample are some 120,000 distinct CDR3 sequences; just under 95% of them occurred a single time. Of the sample, approximately 0.12% falls within the top ten clones. Input material: CD8+ T cells from PBMCs. The receptors stem from a human donor in good health.

The chain has TRBV24-1 and TRBJ2-5, with a weak D call TRBD2 (5 bases). Trimming left V 4 bases short and J 5 bases short, with 13 bases between. The CDR3 runs to 14 residues. The germline gives CDR1 KGHDR, CDR2 SFDVKD. The CDR3 is CATSDPRLSETQYF. As DNA, the CDR3 is TGTGCCACCAGTGACCCTAGACTATCGGAGACCCAGTACTTC.

The genes are TRBV4-1 and TRBJ2-1; 8 bases match TRBD2. Germline trimming cut 4 bases from V and 6 bases from J; bases unmatched to any gene: 11. Germline-derived CDR1 and CDR2 are MGHRA and YSYEKL. The CDR3 length is 16 residues. In DNA form, the CDR3 reads TGCGCCAGCAGCCCACCTCTCGAGCGGGGGTCCAATGAGCAGTTCTTC. It encodes CASSPPLERGSNEQFF.

The chain is built from TRBV29-1 and TRBJ2-1; D call uncertain. V was clipped by 6 bases and J by 0 bases, with 12 bases between them. The V gene's germline CDR1 is SQVTM and CDR2 ANQGSEA. The CDR3 extends over 14 amino acids. The CDR3 nucleotides are TGCAGCGTGACCCCGAGGAGCTCCTACAATGAGCAGTTCTTC. This sequence encodes CSVTPRSSYNEQFF.

The genes are TRBV29-1 and TRBJ1-4; no clear D gene. There are 12 residues in the CDR3. Trimming cost V 5 bases and J 8 bases, with 12 bases left between them. Germline V lookup: CDR1 SQVTM, CDR2 ANQGSEA. The DNA of the CDR3 is TGCAGCGTTATCCGGGGAGGAGAAAAACTGTTTTTT. It encodes CSVIRGGEKLFF.